This T cell receptor beta chain was documented in a study of blood T cell repertoires in COVID-19. Looking at the study overall: The analysed material was cDNA or gDNA that came from T cells, B-cell-depleted T cells, or PBMCs.

Researchers sorted participants into cohorts using their self-reported clinical history. Germline V gene data show CDR1 as LGHNA and CDR2 as YSLEER. Trimming cost V 5 bases and J 7 bases; bases outside gene matches: 10. The CDR3 is made up of 16 amino acids. In the original workflow: Amplification of reference gene primers was used by the study to estimate nucleated cell counts. Profiled with immunoSEQ multiplex PCR; TCRdb holds only in-frame clones, not every one. V and J calls and clone size are those listed in that table; D and trimming were worked out from the DNA. The sample includes about 380,000 clones, 87% of them seen just once.

The receptor comes from a man aged 25 to 45 who had recovered from COVID-19. The sample was PBMCs or T cells enriched from blood (not recorded which). The chain has TRBV4-3 and TRBJ1-6, with 8 bases aligning to TRBD1. The CDR3 region has the DNA TGCGCCAGCAGCATGGACAGGGCGGGTGGCAATTCACCCCTCCACTTT. Residues: CASSMDRAGGNSPLHF.